The sequence of this T cell receptor (beta chain) was determined in a study of beta chain features in type 1 diabetes. Reverse transcribing all isolated RNA meant expressed TCRB transcripts were sequenced. Profiled with immunoSEQ multiplex PCR; TCRdb holds only in-frame clones, not every one. The sample has under 250,000 clones; roughly 13% are singletons. The CDR3 extends over 15 amino acids. Germline loops: CDR1 SGDLS, CDR2 YYNGEE. V lost 3 bases to trimming and J lost 7 bases; unmatched junction nucleotides: 8. As regards this clone: Its specificity is not known.

Overall study findings and caveats: All four CD4+ subsets of Type 1 diabetes patients contained TCRB CDR3s that were moderately but significantly shorter.

Source material: naive CD4+ T cells from blood. The chain links TRBV9 to TRBJ2-2; 8 bases line up with TRBD1. The source is a man under 40 with type 1 diabetes. The CDR3 sequence is CASSAGQGKDGELFF. The CDR3 DNA follows: TGTGCCAGCAGCGCCGGACAGGGAAAGGACGGGGAGCTGTTTTTT. The full variable domain, in which reference TRBV9 and TRBJ2-2 provide the parts outside the CDR3, is DSGVTQTPKHLITATGQRVTLRCSPRSGDLSVYWYQQSLDQGLQFLIQYYNGEERAKGNILERFSAQQFPDLHSELNLSSLELGDSALYFCASSAGQGKDGELFFGEGSRLTVL.